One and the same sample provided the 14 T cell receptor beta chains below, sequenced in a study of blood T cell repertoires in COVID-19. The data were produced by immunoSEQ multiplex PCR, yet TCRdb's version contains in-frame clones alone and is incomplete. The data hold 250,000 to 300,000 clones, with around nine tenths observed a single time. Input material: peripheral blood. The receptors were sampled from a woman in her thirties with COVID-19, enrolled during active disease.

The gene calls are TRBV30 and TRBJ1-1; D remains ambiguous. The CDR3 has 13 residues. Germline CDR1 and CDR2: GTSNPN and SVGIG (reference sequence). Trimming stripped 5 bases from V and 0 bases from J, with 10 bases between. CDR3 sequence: CAWREMMNTEAFF. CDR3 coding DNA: TGTGCCTGGCGGGAGATGATGAACACTGAAGCTTTCTTT.

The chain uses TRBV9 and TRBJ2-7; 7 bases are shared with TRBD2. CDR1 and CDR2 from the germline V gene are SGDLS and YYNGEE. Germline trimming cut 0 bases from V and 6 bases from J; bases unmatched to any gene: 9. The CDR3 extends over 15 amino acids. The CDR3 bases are TGTGCCAGCAGCGTAGACGCACTAGCGTATGGCGAGCAGTACTTC. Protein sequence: CASSVDALAYGEQYF.

The CDR3 sequence is CASSIPGQGHGYTF. CDR3 coding DNA: TGTGCCAGCAGTATTCCGGGACAGGGCCATGGCTACACCTTC. The rearrangement uses TRBV5-6 and TRBJ1-2; 9 bases line up with TRBD1. The V and J ends lost 5 bases and 6 bases, in that order; junction bases with no gene match: 8. Germline V lookup: CDR1 SGHDT, CDR2 YYEEEE. There are 14 residues in the CDR3. The whole variable domain, filled in from reference TRBV5-6 and TRBJ1-2, reads DAGVTQSPTHLIKTRGQQVTLRCSPKSGHDTVSWYQQALGQGPQFIFQYYEEEERQRGNFPDRFSGHQFPNYSSELNVNALLLGDSALYLCASSIPGQGHGYTFGSGTRLTVV.

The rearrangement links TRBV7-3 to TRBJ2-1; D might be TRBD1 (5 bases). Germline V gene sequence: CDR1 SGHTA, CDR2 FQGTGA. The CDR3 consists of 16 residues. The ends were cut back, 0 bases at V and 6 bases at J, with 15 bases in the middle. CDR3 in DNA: TGTGCCAGCAGCTTAACCGGCCCTGGGGCCCTCAATGAGCAGTTCTTC. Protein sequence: CASSLTGPGALNEQFF.

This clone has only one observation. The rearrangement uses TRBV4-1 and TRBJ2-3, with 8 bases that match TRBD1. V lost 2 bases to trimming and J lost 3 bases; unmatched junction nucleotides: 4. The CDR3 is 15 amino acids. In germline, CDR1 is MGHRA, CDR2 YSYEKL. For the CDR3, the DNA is TGCGCCAGCAGCCAATTTTACAGGGGGACAGATACGCAGTATTTT. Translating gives CASSQFYRGTDTQYF.

This CDR3 is CASLQGPNYGYTF. The CDR3 DNA is TGTGCCAGCCTCCAGGGGCCCAACTATGGCTACACCTTC. The chain employs TRBV12-3 or TRBV12-4 and TRBJ1-2; TRBD1 might be the D (6 bases). The CDR3 spans 13 residues. With 8 bases removed from V and 2 bases from J, the gap between germline ends came to 12 bases.

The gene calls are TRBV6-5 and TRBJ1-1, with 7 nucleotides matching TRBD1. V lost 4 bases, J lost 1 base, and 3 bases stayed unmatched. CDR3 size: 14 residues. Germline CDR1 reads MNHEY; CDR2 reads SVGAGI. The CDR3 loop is CASSSSGGNTEAFF. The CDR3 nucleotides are TGTGCCAGCAGTTCATCAGGGGGGAACACTGAAGCTTTCTTT.

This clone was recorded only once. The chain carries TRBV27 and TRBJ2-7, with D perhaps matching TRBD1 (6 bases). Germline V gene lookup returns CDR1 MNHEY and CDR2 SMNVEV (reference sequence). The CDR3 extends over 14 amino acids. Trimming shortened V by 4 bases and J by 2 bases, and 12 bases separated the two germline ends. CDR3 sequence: CASSSQGLPYEQYF. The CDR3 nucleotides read TGTGCCAGCAGTTCCCAGGGGTTACCCTACGAGCAGTACTTC.

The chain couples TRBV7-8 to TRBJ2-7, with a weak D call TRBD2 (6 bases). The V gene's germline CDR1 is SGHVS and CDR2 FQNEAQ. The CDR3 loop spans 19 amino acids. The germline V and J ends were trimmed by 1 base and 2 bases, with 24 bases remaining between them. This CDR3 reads CASSLEARASASPAYEQYF. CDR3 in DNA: TGTGCCAGCAGCTTAGAGGCGAGGGCTAGCGCGTCTCCTGCCTACGAGCAGTACTTC. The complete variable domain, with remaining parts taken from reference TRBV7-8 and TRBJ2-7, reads GAGVSQSPRYKVAKRGQDVALRCDPISGHVSLFWYQQALGQGPEFLTYFQNEAQLDKSGLPSDRFFAERPEGSVSTLKIQRTQQEDSAVYLCASSLEARASASPAYEQYFGPGTRLTVT.

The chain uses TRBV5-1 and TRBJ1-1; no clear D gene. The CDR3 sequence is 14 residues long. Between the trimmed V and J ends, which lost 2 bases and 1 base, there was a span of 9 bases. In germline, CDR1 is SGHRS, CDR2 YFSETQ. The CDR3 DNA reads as TGCGCCAGCAGCTTTGGCAGTTCGAACACTGAAGCTTTCTTT. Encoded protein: CASSFGSSNTEAFF.

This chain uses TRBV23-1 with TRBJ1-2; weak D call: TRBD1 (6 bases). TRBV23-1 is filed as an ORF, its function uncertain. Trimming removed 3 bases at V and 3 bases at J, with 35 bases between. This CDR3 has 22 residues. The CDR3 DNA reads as TGCGCCAGCAGTCACCCTACGGACAGTAAGCAACTTATTCCGAGGGTCCACTATGGCTACACCTTC. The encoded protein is CASSHPTDSKQLIPRVHYGYTF.

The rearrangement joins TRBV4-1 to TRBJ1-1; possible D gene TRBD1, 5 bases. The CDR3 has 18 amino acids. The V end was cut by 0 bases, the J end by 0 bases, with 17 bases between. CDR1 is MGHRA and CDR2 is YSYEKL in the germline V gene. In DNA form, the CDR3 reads TGCGCCAGCAGCCAAGATGTCGTGAGGGGAGGGCTGAACACTGAAGCTTTCTTT. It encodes CASSQDVVRGGLNTEAFF.

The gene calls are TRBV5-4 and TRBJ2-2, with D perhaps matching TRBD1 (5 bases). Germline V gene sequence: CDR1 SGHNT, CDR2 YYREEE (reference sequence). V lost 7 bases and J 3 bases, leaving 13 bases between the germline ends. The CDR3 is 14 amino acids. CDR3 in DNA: TGTGCCAGCCTCCAGGGCCCATACACCGGGGAGCTGTTTTTT. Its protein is CASLQGPYTGELFF.

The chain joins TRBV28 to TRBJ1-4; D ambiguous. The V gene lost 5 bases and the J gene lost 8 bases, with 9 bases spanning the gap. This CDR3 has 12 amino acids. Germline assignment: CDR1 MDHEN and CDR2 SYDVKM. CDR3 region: CASSRLREKLFF. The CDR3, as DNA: TGTGCCAGCAGTCGACTCAGAGAAAAACTGTTTTTT.